This T cell receptor (beta chain) comes out of a study of T-cell reconstitution after alpha-beta-depleted transplantation in children. Unique molecular identifiers were built into the TCRbeta library. In TCRdb, the PCR reads were re-called with MiXCR into one record per CDR3 protein. The sample records 450,000 to 700,000 distinct CDR3 sequences, 27% being singletons. Of note for this clonotype: The antigen is unknown.

Study results and caveats: Day-60 TCRbeta diversity that was high in some patients was derived from surviving recipient T cells and thymic progenitors. About two months after transplant, alpha-beta T cells reportedly came from several hundred expanded graft clones. At the one-year point after transplant, T-cell counts and TCRbeta diversity were found to come mostly from T cells that had been newly produced.

With 10 bases removed from V and 1 base from J, the gap between germline ends came to 12 bases. CDR3 size: 13 residues. Germline assignment: CDR1 ENHRY and CDR2 SYGVKD. This specimen consisted of PBMCs, obtained before TCRalphabeta/CD19-depleted stem cell transplant. This TCR derives from a boy under two years old with Wiskott-Aldrich syndrome, due to receive a stem cell transplant. The V and J genes are TRBV10-3 and TRBJ2-3; weak D call: TRBD2 (5 bases). CDR3 in amino acids: CATGVVGTDTQYF. DNA for the CDR3: TGTGCCACCGGGGTCGTGGGCACAGATACGCAGTATTTT.